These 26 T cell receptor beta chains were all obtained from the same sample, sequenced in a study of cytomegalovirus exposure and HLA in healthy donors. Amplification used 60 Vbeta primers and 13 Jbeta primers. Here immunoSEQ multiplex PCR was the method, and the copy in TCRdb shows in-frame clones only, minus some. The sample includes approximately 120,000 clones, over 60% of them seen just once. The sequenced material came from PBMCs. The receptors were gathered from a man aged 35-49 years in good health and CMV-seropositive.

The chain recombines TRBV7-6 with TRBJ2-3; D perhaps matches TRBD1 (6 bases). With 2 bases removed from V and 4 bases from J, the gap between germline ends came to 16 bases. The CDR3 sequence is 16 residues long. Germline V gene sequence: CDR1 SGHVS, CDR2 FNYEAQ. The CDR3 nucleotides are TGTGCCAGCAGCTTACGTGGGGGCCCCGCCGCAGATACGCAGTATTTT. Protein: CASSLRGGPAADTQYF.

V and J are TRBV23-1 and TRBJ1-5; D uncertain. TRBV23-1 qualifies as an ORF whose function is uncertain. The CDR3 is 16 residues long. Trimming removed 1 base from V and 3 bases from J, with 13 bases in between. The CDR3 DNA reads TGCGCCAGCAGTCAATACAAGGAGGGTCCCAATCAGCCCCAGCATTTT. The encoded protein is CASSQYKEGPNQPQHF.

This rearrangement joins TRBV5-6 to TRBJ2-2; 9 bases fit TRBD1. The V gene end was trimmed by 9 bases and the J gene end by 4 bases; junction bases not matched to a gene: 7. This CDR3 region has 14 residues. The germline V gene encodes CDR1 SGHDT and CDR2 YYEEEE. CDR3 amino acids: CANTRDRATGELFF. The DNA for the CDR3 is TGTGCCAACACGCGGGACAGGGCCACCGGGGAGCTGTTTTTT.

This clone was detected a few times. The DNA for the CDR3 is TGTGCCAGCAGGGGCTCTGCGGGGGGCTACACCTTC. Translated, it gives CASRGSAGGYTF. The V call is TRBV2, the J call TRBJ1-2, with D hard to call. The V end was cut by 6 bases, the J end by 8 bases, with 13 bases between. CDR1 and CDR2 (germline): SNHLY, FYNNEI. The CDR3 has 12 residues. The complete variable domain, with remaining parts taken from reference TRBV2 and TRBJ1-2, reads EPEVTQTPSHQVTQMGQEVILRCVPISNHLYFYWYRQILGQKVEFLVSFYNNEISEKSEIFDDQFSVERPDGSNFTLKIRSTKLEDSAMYFCASRGSAGGYTFGSGTRLTVV.

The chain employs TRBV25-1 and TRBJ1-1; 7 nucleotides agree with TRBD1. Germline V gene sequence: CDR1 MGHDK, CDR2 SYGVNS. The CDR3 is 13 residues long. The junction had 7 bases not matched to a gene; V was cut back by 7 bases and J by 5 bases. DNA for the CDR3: TGTGCCAGCACCGGACAGGCGAGGACTGAAGCTTTCTTT. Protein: CASTGQARTEAFF.

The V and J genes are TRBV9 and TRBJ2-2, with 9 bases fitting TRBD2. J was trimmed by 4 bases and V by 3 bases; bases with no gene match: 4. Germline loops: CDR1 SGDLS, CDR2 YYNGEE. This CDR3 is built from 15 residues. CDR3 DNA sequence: TGTGCCAGCAGCGGAAGCGGGGGGTTCACCGGGGAGCTGTTTTTT. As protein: CASSGSGGFTGELFF.

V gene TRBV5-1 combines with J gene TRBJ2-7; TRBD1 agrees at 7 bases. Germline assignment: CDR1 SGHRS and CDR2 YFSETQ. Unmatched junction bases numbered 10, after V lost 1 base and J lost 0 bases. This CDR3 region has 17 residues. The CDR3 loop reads CASSLPLGQQLSYEQYF. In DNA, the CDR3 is TGCGCCAGCAGCTTGCCGCTGGGACAGCAACTCTCCTACGAGCAGTACTTC.

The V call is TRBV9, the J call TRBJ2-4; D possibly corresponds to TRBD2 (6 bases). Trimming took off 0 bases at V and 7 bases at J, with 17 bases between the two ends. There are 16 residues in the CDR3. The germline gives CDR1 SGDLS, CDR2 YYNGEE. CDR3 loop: CASSVGQDVGGNIQYF. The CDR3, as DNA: TGTGCCAGCAGCGTAGGTCAGGACGTTGGGGGGAACATTCAGTACTTC.

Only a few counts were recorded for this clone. CDR3 protein: CATSRGTRTSEQYF. The CDR3 nucleotides are TGTGCCACCAGCAGGGGGACACGGACCTCCGAGCAGTACTTC. V gene TRBV15 combines with J gene TRBJ2-7, with a tentative D call TRBD1 (6 bases). V lost 3 bases to trimming and J lost 6 bases, with 15 bases between them. Germline loops: CDR1 LNHNV, CDR2 YYDKDF (reference sequence). The CDR3 extends over 14 amino acids.

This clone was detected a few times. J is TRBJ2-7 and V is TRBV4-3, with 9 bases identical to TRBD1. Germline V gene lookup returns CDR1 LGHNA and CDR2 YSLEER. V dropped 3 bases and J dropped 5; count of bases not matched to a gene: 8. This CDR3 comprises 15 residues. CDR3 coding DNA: TGCGCCAGCAGCCAGGAGACAGGGGGAGTGGACGAGCAGTACTTC. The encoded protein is CASSQETGGVDEQYF.

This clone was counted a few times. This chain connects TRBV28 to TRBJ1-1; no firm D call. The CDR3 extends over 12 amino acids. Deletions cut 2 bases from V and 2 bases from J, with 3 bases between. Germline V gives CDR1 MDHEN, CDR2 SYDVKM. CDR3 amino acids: CASSLVNTEAFF. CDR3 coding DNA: TGTGCCAGCAGTTTAGTAAACACTGAAGCTTTCTTT.

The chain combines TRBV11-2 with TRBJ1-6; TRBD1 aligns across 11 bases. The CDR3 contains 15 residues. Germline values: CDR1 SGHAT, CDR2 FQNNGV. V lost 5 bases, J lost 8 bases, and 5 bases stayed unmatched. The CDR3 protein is CASSQGTGGYSPLHF. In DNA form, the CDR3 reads TGTGCCAGCAGCCAAGGGACAGGGGGTTATTCACCCCTCCACTTT.

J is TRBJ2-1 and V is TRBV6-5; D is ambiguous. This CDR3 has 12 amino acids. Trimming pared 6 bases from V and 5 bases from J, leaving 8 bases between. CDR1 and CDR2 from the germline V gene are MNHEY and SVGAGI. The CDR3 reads CASRALNNEQFF. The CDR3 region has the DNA TGTGCCAGCAGGGCCTTAAACAATGAGCAGTTCTTC.

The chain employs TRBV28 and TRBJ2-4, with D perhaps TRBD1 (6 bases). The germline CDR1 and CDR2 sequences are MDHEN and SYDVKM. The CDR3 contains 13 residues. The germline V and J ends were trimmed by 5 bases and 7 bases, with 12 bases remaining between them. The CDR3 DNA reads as TGTGCCAGCAGTGAACAGGGTTGGAACATTCAGTACTTC. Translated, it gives CASSEQGWNIQYF. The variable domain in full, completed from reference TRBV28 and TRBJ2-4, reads DVKVTQSSRYLVKRTGEKVFLECVQDMDHENMFWYRQDPGLGLRLIYFSYDVKMKEKGDIPEGYSVSREKKERFSLILESASTNQTSMYLCASSEQGWNIQYFGAGTRLSVL.

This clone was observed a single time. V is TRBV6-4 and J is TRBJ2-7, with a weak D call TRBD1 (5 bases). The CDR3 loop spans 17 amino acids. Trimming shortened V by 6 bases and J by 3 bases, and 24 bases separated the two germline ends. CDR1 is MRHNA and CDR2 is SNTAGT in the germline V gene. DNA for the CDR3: TGTGCCAGCAGGCCAGATTTCCCAGGGTCCCGGAGCTACGAGCAGTACTTC. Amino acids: CASRPDFPGSRSYEQYF.

CDR3 in amino acids: CATNRGPYNSPLHF. Written as DNA, the CDR3 is TGTGCCACGAACAGGGGACCCTATAATTCACCCCTCCACTTT. The chain recombines TRBV7-9 with TRBJ1-6, with 7 bases matching TRBD1. This CDR3 is 14 amino acids long. From germline, CDR1 is SEHNR and CDR2 FQNEAQ (reference sequence). Unmatched junction bases numbered 5, after V lost 10 bases and J lost 2 bases.

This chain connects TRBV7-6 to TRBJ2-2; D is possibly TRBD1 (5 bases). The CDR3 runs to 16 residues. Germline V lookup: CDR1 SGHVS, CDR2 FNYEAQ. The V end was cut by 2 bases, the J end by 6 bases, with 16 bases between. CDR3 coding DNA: TGTGCCAGCAGCTTAAGTACCCAGGGCGGTGCCGGGGAGCTGTTTTTT. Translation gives CASSLSTQGGAGELFF.

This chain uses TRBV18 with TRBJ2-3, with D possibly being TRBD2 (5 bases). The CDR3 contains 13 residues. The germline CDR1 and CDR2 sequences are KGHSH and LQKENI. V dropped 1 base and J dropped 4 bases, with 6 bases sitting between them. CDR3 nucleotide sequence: TGTGCCAGCTCACCACGAGGGCCAGATACGCAGTATTTT. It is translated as CASSPRGPDTQYF.

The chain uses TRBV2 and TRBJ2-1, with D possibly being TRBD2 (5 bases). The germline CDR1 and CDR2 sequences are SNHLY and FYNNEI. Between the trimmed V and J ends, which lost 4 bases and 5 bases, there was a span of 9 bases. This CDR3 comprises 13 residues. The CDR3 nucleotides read TGTGCCAGCAGTGTCGCCGGGGACAATGAGCAGTTCTTC. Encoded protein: CASSVAGDNEQFF.

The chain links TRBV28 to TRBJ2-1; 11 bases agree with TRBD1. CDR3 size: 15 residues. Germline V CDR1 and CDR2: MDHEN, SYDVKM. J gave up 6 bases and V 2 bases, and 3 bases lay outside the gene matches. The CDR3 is CASSLAGTGGNEQFF. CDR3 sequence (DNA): TGTGCCAGCAGTTTAGCCGGGACAGGGGGCAATGAGCAGTTCTTC.

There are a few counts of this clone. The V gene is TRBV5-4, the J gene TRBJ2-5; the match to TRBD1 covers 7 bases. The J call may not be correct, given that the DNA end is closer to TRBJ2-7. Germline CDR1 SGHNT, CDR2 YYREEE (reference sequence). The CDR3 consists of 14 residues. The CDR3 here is CASSLAGGSYEQYF. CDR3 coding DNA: TGTGCCAGCAGCTTAGCAGGGGGCTCCTACGAGCAGTACTTC.

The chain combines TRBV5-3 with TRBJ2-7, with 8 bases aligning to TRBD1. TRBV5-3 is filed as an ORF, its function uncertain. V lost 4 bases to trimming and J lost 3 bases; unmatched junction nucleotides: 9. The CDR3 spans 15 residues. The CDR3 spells CARSVPGQGCYEQYF. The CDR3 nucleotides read TGTGCCAGAAGCGTTCCCGGACAGGGATGCTACGAGCAGTACTTC.

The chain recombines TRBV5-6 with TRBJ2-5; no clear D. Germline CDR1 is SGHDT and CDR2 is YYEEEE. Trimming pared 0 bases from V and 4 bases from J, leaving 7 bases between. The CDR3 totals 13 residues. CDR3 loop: CASSLGQRETQYF. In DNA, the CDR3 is TGTGCCAGCAGCTTGGGGCAGCGAGAGACCCAGTACTTC.

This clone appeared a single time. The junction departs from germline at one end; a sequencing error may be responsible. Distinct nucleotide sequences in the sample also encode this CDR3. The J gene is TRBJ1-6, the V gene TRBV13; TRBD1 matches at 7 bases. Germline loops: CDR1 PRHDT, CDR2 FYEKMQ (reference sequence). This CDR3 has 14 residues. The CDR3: CASSSDRKNSPLHF. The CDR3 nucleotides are TGTGCCAGCAGCTCGGACAGGAAGAATTCACCCCTTCACTTT.

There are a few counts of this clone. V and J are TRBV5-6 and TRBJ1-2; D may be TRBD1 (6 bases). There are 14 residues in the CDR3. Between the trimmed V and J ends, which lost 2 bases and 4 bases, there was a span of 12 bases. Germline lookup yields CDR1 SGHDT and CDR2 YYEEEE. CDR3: CASSFFTGPYGYTF. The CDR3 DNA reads TGTGCCAGCAGCTTTTTTACAGGGCCCTATGGCTACACCTTC. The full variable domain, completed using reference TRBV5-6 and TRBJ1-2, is DAGVTQSPTHLIKTRGQQVTLRCSPKSGHDTVSWYQQALGQGPQFIFQYYEEEERQRGNFPDRFSGHQFPNYSSELNVNALLLGDSALYLCASSFFTGPYGYTFGSGTRLTVV.

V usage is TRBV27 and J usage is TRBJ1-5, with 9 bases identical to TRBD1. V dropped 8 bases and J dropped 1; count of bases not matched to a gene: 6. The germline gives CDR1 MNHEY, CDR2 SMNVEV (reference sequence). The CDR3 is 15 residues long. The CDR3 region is CASGQGRVSNQPQHF. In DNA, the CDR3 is TGTGCCAGCGGACAGGGGCGTGTAAGCAATCAGCCCCAGCATTTT.